Below, 12 T cell receptor beta chains from the same sample are listed, as sequenced in a study of response to subunit inactivated influenza vaccine. TCRdb re-derived calls from the RT-PCR reads in MiXCR, one entry per CDR3 protein. The table lists 650,000 to 800,000 distinct CDR3 sequences, approximately 15% of them singletons. This specimen consisted of PBMCs from blood, obtained about 14 days before vaccination. These receptors all come from a man over 45 who received an inactivated influenza vaccine.

This clonotype was seen at least ten times. V gene TRBV11-2 combines with J gene TRBJ2-1; 9 nucleotides align to TRBD2. There are 15 residues in the CDR3. Unmatched junction bases numbered 11, after V lost 5 bases and J lost 9 bases. Germline loops: CDR1 SGHAT, CDR2 FQNNGV. CDR3 nucleotides: TGTGCCAGCAGCCTCGGGGCGGGGGGGCCTGCTGAGCAGTTCTTC. Its translation is CASSLGAGGPAEQFF.

This clonotype was counted ten times or more. The chain links TRBV15 to TRBJ2-7; 8 bases match TRBD2. The CDR3 is 14 residues long. Germline V CDR1 and CDR2: LNHNV, YYDKDF (reference sequence). Germline trimming cut 9 bases from V and 2 bases from J; bases unmatched to any gene: 9. The CDR3 DNA reads TGTGCCACTTCCCAGGTAGCGGGACCCTACGAGCAGTACTTC. Translated, it gives CATSQVAGPYEQYF. Using reference TRBV15 and TRBJ2-7 for the parts outside the CDR3, the full variable domain is DAMVIQNPRYQVTQFGKPVTLSCSQTLNHNVMYWYQQKSSQAPKLLFHYYDKDFNNEADTPDNFQSRRPNTSFCFLDIRSPGLGDTAMYLCATSQVAGPYEQYFGPGTRLTVT.

This clonotype was detected many times. V and J are TRBV4-3 and TRBJ2-2, with D tentatively TRBD2 (6 bases). CDR1 and CDR2 from the germline V gene are LGHNA and YSLEER. V lost 5 bases, J lost 4 bases, and 11 bases lay in between. This CDR3 spans 14 amino acids. CDR3 in DNA: TGCGCCAGCAGCGTCGGAGGGGTCACCGGGGAGCTGTTTTTT. Translated, it gives CASSVGGVTGELFF.

The chain carries TRBV20-1 and TRBJ2-7; D may be TRBD2 (5 bases). Germline V lookup: CDR1 DFQATT, CDR2 SNEGSKA (reference sequence). This CDR3 region has 16 residues. Trimming pared 1 base from V and 1 base from J, leaving 17 bases between. The CDR3 loop is CSARARVGLQSYEQYF. The CDR3 region has the DNA TGCAGTGCTAGAGCGAGGGTTGGTTTACAGTCCTACGAGCAGTACTTC.

This clonotype appeared a few times. V gene TRBV18 combines with J gene TRBJ2-4, with D possibly being TRBD1 (5 bases). The CDR3 consists of 12 residues. Trimming stripped 5 bases from V and 8 bases from J, with 10 bases between. Germline CDR1 and CDR2: KGHSH and LQKENI. CDR3: CASSIRGDIQYF. The CDR3 DNA is TGTGCCAGCTCAATTAGGGGTGACATTCAGTACTTC.

The rearrangement joins TRBV20-1 to TRBJ2-5; possibly TRBD1 for D (5 bases). Germline V gene sequence: CDR1 DFQATT, CDR2 SNEGSKA (reference sequence). The CDR3 covers 13 residues. V lost 6 bases to trimming and J lost 0 bases, with 11 bases between them. In DNA, the CDR3 is TGCAGTGCCAAGGGGCCCGACCAAGAGACCCAGTACTTC. Encoded protein: CSAKGPDQETQYF.

This clonotype appeared a few times. This sequence joins TRBV12-3 or TRBV12-4 and TRBJ2-7, with 8 bases lining up with TRBD1. The CDR3 is 12 amino acids. V lost 8 bases, J lost 7 bases, and 7 bases stayed unmatched. The CDR3 sequence: CASVAGGGEQYF. The CDR3, as DNA: TGTGCCAGCGTGGCAGGGGGCGGAGAGCAGTACTTC.

This clonotype was found many times. The chain joins TRBV12-3 or TRBV12-4 to TRBJ2-1; 8 bases line up with TRBD2. V gave up 7 bases and J gave up 2 bases; unmatched junction bases: 7. This CDR3 spans 15 amino acids. CDR3 DNA sequence: TGTGCCAGCACCCCGAGCGGGAGTACCTACAATGAGCAGTTCTTC. It is translated as CASTPSGSTYNEQFF.

This clonotype occurred many times. J is TRBJ2-1 and V is TRBV6-5, with 8 bases identical to TRBD1. J gave up 4 bases and V 4 bases, and 0 bases lay outside the gene matches. The CDR3 sequence is 13 residues long. Germline loops: CDR1 MNHEY, CDR2 SVGAGI. The CDR3 DNA sequence: TGTGCCAGCAGTTGGGACAGGTACAATGAGCAGTTCTTC. Translating it yields CASSWDRYNEQFF.

As to this clonotype: A much bigger clone sits one base away, suggesting this may be a read error. This is likely a read error, given that the CDR3 carries no conserved phenylalanine or tryptophan at its end. V and J are TRBV10-3 and TRBJ2-1; a possible D gene is TRBD2 (5 bases). Trimming removed 8 bases from V and 3 bases from J, with 11 bases in between. This CDR3 has 13 amino acids. Looked up from germline, CDR1 is ENHRY and CDR2 is SYGVKD. The CDR3 loop reads CAISEGNYNEQFI. In DNA, the CDR3 is TGTGCCATCTCAGAGGGAAACTACAATGAGCAGTTCATC.

The chain is built from TRBV5-1 and TRBJ1-2; no reliable D call. CDR3 length: 11 residues. Trimming stripped 3 bases from V and 4 bases from J, with 4 bases between. Germline-derived CDR1 and CDR2 are SGHRS and YFSETQ. CDR3 amino acids: CASSWGYGYTF. CDR3 bases: TGCGCCAGCAGCTGGGGCTATGGCTACACCTTC.

V and J are TRBV6-1 and TRBJ2-3, with a tentative D call TRBD2 (6 bases). Trimming left V 2 bases short and J 6 bases short, with 24 bases between. Germline V lookup: CDR1 MNHNS, CDR2 SASEGT. The CDR3 spans 18 residues. The CDR3 DNA is TGTGCCAGCAGTGAAAGCCCGGCGGGACGGAGATTCGGCGATACGCAGTATTTT. It specifies CASSESPAGRRFGDTQYF.